This is a list of T cell receptor beta chains from one sample in a study of T cells in Graves' hyperthyroidism and ophthalmopathy. TCRdb ran MiXCR on the multiplex PCR reads and lists one entry per CDR3 protein. The data contain almost 600,000 distinct CDR3 sequences, about 43% of them singletons. The sequenced sample consisted of peripheral blood or thyroid tissue (not recorded which). Receptor source: a woman aged 18-35 years with Graves' hyperthyroidism. Both conserved end residues are part of each CDR3. A D gene is named only where the DNA matches it firmly. Clone size is shown for a subset of rows, as once, few, many or a class of expanded clone.

v_call	clone_size	j_call	d_call	cdr3_aa	cdr3_nt
TRBV7-2	-	TRBJ1-1	TRBD1	CASSLAPGGWSEAFF	TGTGCCAGCAGCTTAGCTCCAGGGGGGTGGTCTGAAGCTTTCTTT
TRBV6-5	many	TRBJ2-7	TRBD1	CASSPGPGQDFYEQYF	TGTGCCAGCAGCCCCGGGCCGGGACAGGATTTTTACGAGCAGTACTTC
TRBV7-8	-	TRBJ1-2	-	CASSSRLQGRVEGYTF	TGTGCCAGCAGCTCGAGACTACAGGGTAGGGTTGAGGGCTACACCTTC
TRBV2	-	TRBJ1-2	TRBD1	CASSEGQGALSDGYTF	TGTGCCAGCAGTGAAGGACAGGGGGCGCTTAGCGATGGCTACACCTTC
TRBV2	many	TRBJ2-2	TRBD2	CAGLPALAGGPLDTGELFF	TGTGCGGGCCTACCAGCCCTAGCGGGAGGGCCCTTGGACACCGGGGAGCTGTTTTTT
TRBV7-2	many	TRBJ1-2	TRBD1	CASSLADRRVYGYTF	TGTGCCAGCAGCTTAGCGGACAGGAGGGTTTATGGCTACACCTTC
TRBV20-1	many	TRBJ2-7	-	CSAKEGNYEQYF	TGCAGTGCTAAGGAGGGGAACTACGAGCAGTACTTC
TRBV12-3/TRBV12-4	many	TRBJ2-2	-	CASSPILTGELFF	TGTGCCAGCAGCCCGATATTGACCGGGGAGCTGTTTTTT
TRBV13	many	TRBJ1-2	TRBD1	CASSPVTGELDGYTF	TGTGCCAGCAGCCCCGTCACAGGGGAGCTGGATGGCTACACCTTC
TRBV24-1	few	TRBJ2-5	TRBD1	CATSDLSRGQETQYF	TGTGCCACCAGTGATTTATCCAGGGGGCAGGAGACCCAGTACTTC
TRBV5-1	many	TRBJ2-7	TRBD1	CASSWTGSSGEQYF	TGCGCCAGCAGCTGGACAGGGTCATCCGGCGAGCAGTACTTC
TRBV4-3	-	TRBJ2-7	TRBD2	CASSPGPSGISYEQYF	TGCGCCAGCAGCCCCGGCCCGAGCGGGATTTCCTACGAGCAGTACTTC
TRBV15	-	TRBJ1-2	-	CARSSRSGGYGYTF	TGTGCTAGGTCCAGCAGGAGCGGAGGGTATGGCTACACCTTC
TRBV12-3/TRBV12-4	many	TRBJ1-6	TRBD1	CASSLGQVGANSPLHF	TGTGCCAGCAGCCTAGGACAGGTGGGAGCGAATTCACCCCTCCACTTT
TRBV11-2	many	TRBJ2-7	-	CASSSPRRAYEQYF	TGTGCCAGCAGCTCCCCACGCAGAGCCTACGAGCAGTACTTC
TRBV4-3	many	TRBJ2-7	TRBD2	CASSQDHASGREQYF	TGCGCCAGCAGCCAAGATCACGCTAGCGGGCGCGAGCAGTACTTC
TRBV7-8	many	TRBJ1-5	-	CASSFSAHGVNQPQHF	TGTGCCAGCAGCTTCTCCGCGCATGGAGTCAATCAGCCCCAGCATTTT
TRBV5-1	many	TRBJ1-1	-	CASRPQGSTEAFF	TGCGCCAGCCGCCCCCAGGGGAGCACTGAAGCTTTCTTT
TRBV18	few	TRBJ1-6	-	CASSPRKGFNSPLHF	TGTGCCAGCTCACCGCGCAAGGGATTCAATTCACCCCTCCACTTT
TRBV29-1	-	TRBJ2-6	TRBD1	CSVEDYGTGDNVLTF	TGCAGCGTTGAAGATTACGGGACAGGGGACAACGTCCTGACTTTC
TRBV6-5	many	TRBJ1-3	-	CASSRQGRGGNTIYF	TGTGCCAGCAGTCGTCAGGGGCGAGGTGGAAACACCATATATTTT
TRBV7-2	many	TRBJ2-7	TRBD1	CASGPPGQGGEQYF	TGTGCCAGCGGCCCACCGGGACAGGGAGGCGAGCAGTACTTC
TRBV5-1	-	TRBJ2-7	TRBD2	CASSQAGTSVTEQYF	TGCGCCAGCAGCCAGGCTGGGACTAGCGTTACCGAGCAGTACTTC
TRBV28	-	TRBJ2-7	TRBD2	CASRSSGIYEQYF	TGTGCCAGCAGGTCTAGCGGGATCTACGAGCAGTACTTC
TRBV6-5	-	TRBJ2-5	-	CASSRTVRQPQYF	TGTGCCAGCAGTCGGACAGTACGGCAGCCCCAGTACTTC
TRBV7-1	-	TRBJ2-7	TRBD2	CASSLSRLAGIYEQYF	TGTGCCAGCAGCCTTTCCAGACTAGCGGGAATCTACGAGCAGTACTTC
TRBV2	-	TRBJ2-7	-	CASRAGEDYEQYF	TGTGCCAGCAGGGCTGGGGAGGACTACGAGCAGTACTTC
TRBV27	-	TRBJ1-5	TRBD1	CASSFGTGGNQPQHF	TGTGCCAGCAGTTTCGGGACAGGAGGCAATCAGCCCCAGCATTTT
TRBV20-1	many	TRBJ1-2	-	CSAREPVDGYTF	TGCAGTGCTAGAGAACCTGTGGATGGCTACACCTTC
TRBV29-1	-	TRBJ1-1	-	CSLGAGVPRGGEAFF	TGCAGCTTGGGGGCAGGGGTCCCCCGAGGTGGTGAAGCTTTCTTT
TRBV7-6	-	TRBJ2-7	-	CASSQVLPTYEQYF	TGTGCCAGCAGCCAAGTACTCCCAACCTACGAGCAGTACTTC
TRBV20-1	many	TRBJ1-5	-	CSASGDASNQPQHF	TGCAGTGCTAGCGGGGACGCCAGCAATCAGCCCCAGCATTTT
TRBV10-3	-	TRBJ1-2	-	CAISDLGLHSDGYTF	TGTGCCATCAGTGACTTGGGCCTCCACTCGGATGGCTACACCTTC
TRBV12-5	many	TRBJ1-1	-	CASGLVPSLEDTEAFF	TGTGCTAGTGGTTTGGTTCCTTCGTTGGAGGACACTGAAGCTTTCTTT
TRBV29-1	-	TRBJ1-1	TRBD1	CSWGTGPTEAFF	TGCAGCTGGGGGACAGGACCCACTGAAGCTTTCTTT
TRBV27	few	TRBJ2-7	-	CASRIGGLGYEQYF	TGTGCCAGCAGGATTGGGGGCCTGGGCTACGAGCAGTACTTC
TRBV5-1	-	TRBJ1-1	-	CASSFSQANTEAFF	TGCGCCAGCAGCTTTTCACAGGCGAACACTGAAGCTTTCTTT
TRBV6-2/TRBV6-3	many	TRBJ1-1	TRBD1	CASRHGQATEAFF	TGTGCCAGCAGACACGGACAGGCGACTGAAGCTTTCTTT
TRBV7-2	many	TRBJ2-2	-	CASSLVPTGELFF	TGTGCCAGCAGCTTAGTCCCGACCGGGGAGCTGTTTTTT
TRBV12-3/TRBV12-4	-	TRBJ1-2	TRBD1	CASSLGTAQGYTF	TGTGCCAGCAGTTTGGGGACAGCACAGGGCTACACCTTC
TRBV7-9	-	TRBJ2-7	TRBD2	CASSPTGGSPYEQYF	TGTGCCAGCAGTCCAACGGGGGGGAGCCCCTACGAGCAGTACTTC
TRBV29-1	-	TRBJ2-3	-	CSAPVSGGTDTQYF	TGCAGCGCCCCGGTAAGCGGAGGCACAGATACGCAGTATTTT
TRBV6-6	many	TRBJ1-2	-	CASSYGPGLSYGYTF	TGTGCCAGCAGTTACGGTCCAGGGCTAAGCTATGGCTACACCTTC
TRBV29-1	-	TRBJ2-7	TRBD2	CSASGLAGVHSYEQYF	TGCAGCGCATCGGGACTAGCGGGGGTTCACTCCTACGAGCAGTACTTC
TRBV6-2/TRBV6-3	-	TRBJ2-1	-	CASSYPQRTTYNEQFF	TGTGCCAGCAGTTACCCTCAGCGGACGACCTACAATGAGCAGTTCTTC
TRBV6-5	-	TRBJ2-2	TRBD2	CASSYSSLGGTGELFF	TGTGCCAGCAGTTACTCGAGCTTGGGGGGGACCGGGGAGCTGTTTTTT
TRBV5-1	many	TRBJ1-1	-	CASSQRDGNTEAFF	TGCGCCAGCAGCCAGCGGGACGGGAACACTGAAGCTTTCTTT
TRBV24-1	-	TRBJ2-3	-	CATSDFRTERSSTDTQYF	TGTGCCACCAGTGATTTCCGTACGGAGCGTTCTAGCACAGATACGCAGTATTTT
TRBV10-3	-	TRBJ2-2	TRBD1	CAVRNLYRGQVTGELFF	TGTGCCGTCAGAAACCTCTACAGGGGGCAGGTCACCGGGGAGCTGTTTTTT
TRBV20-1	many	TRBJ1-1	-	CSARDLGHPKEDAFF	TGCAGTGCTAGAGATCTGGGACACCCTAAGGAGGACGCTTTCTTT
TRBV25-1	many	TRBJ1-2	-	CASSLGARNGYTF	TGTGCCAGCAGCCTGGGGGCGCGGAATGGCTACACCTTC
TRBV4-2	-	TRBJ1-4	TRBD1	CASSSRQGLEKLFF	TGTGCCAGCAGCAGCAGACAGGGGCTTGAAAAACTGTTTTTT
TRBV7-9	-	TRBJ1-5	-	CASSYARNSNSNQPQHF	TGTGCCAGCAGCTATGCACGGAACTCTAATAGCAATCAGCCCCAGCATTTT
TRBV18	-	TRBJ2-7	-	CASSPQGLYEQYF	TGTGCCAGCTCACCACAGGGTTTATACGAGCAGTACTTC
TRBV9	-	TRBJ2-3	TRBD2	CANSVTGSGGGTDTQYF	TGTGCCAACAGCGTCACGGGTAGCGGGGGAGGCACAGATACGCAGTATTTT
TRBV7-9	many	TRBJ2-7	-	CASSSPTSSYEQYF	TGTGCCAGCAGCTCCCCCACTAGCTCCTACGAGCAGTACTTC
TRBV29-1	-	TRBJ2-2	-	CSGKLQGTGELFF	TGCAGCGGCAAACTACAGGGCACCGGGGAGCTGTTTTTT
TRBV7-2	-	TRBJ1-5	-	CASSSRGGGKQPQHF	TGTGCCAGCAGCTCGCGTGGGGGGGGCAAACAGCCCCAGCATTTT